This T cell receptor beta chain was documented in a study of spatial heterogeneity in lung cancer. The overall study: Matched bulk RNA-seq provided a T cell module score, and TCR transcript counts in tumor regions correlated strongly with it. Raw sequencing reads included, on average, more than eight appearances of each unique TCR and UMI combination.

This clonotype is medium-sized in the sample. Antigen specificity is unknown. Time point of the sample: sample taken at primary tumor resection. Whole RNA from tumor, nontumor lung or frozen PBMC was sequenced unsorted. Study-level points and caveats: One measure, the expanded intratumoral alpha and beta TCR count, tracked tumor mutation counts. The study estimated about 7.3% alpha and roughly 13% beta chain coverage of tumor T cells.

MiXCR was run by TCRdb on the 5' RACE reads, yielding one entry per CDR3 protein. The data show 5,500 to 8,000 distinct CDR3 sequences, about 14% seen once. The material sequenced was lung tumor tissue, taken at surgery. This sequence originates from a male donor with early-stage non-small cell lung cancer.

CDR3: CASRLTGPYNEQFF. The CDR3 DNA sequence: TGTGCCAGCAGACTCACGGGGCCCTACAATGAGCAGTTCTTC. The chain employs TRBV25-1 and TRBJ2-1, with D tentatively TRBD1 or TRBD2 (5 bases each). Trimming removed 6 bases at V and 2 bases at J, with 11 bases between. The CDR3 contains 14 residues. Germline values: CDR1 MGHDK, CDR2 SYGVNS.